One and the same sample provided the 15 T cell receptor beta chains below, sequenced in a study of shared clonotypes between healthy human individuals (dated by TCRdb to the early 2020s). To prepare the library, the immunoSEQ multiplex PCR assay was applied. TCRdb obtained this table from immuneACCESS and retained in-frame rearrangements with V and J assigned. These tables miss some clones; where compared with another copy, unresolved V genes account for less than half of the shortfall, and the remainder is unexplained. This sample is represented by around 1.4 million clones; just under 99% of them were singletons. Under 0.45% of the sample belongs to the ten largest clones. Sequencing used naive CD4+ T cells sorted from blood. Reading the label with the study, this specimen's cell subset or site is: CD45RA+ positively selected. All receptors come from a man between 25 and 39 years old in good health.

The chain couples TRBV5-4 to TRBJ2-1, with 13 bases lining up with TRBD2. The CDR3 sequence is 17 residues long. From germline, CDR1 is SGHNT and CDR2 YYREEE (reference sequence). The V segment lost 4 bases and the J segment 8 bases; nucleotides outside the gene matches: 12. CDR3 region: CASSNALAGGFLDEQFF. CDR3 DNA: TGTGCCAGCAGCAATGCACTAGCGGGAGGGTTTTTGGATGAGCAGTTCTTC.

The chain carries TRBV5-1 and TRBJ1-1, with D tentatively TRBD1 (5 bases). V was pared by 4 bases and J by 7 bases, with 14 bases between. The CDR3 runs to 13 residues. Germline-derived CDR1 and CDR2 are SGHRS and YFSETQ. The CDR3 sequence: CASSEGTQVEAFF. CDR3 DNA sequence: TGCGCCAGCAGCGAAGGGACCCAAGTTGAAGCTTTCTTT. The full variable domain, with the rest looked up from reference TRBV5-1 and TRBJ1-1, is KAGVTQTPRYLIKTRGQQVTLSCSPISGHRSVSWYQQTPGQGLQFLFEYFSETQRNKGNFPGRFSGRQFSNSRSEMNVSTLELGDSALYLCASSEGTQVEAFFGQGTRLTVV.

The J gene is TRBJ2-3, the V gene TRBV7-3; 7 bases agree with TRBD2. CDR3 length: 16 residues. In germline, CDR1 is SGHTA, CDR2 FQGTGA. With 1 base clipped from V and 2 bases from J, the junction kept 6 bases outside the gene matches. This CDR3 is CASSLNGRGFTDTQYF. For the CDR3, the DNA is TGTGCCAGCAGCTTAAATGGGCGGGGGTTCACAGATACGCAGTATTTT.

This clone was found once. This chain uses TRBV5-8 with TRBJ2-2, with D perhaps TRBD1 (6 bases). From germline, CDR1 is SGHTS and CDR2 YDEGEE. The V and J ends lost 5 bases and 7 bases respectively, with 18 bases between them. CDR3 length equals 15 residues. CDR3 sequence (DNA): TGTGCCAGCAGATTCCTCAGGGGTTATGACGGGGAGCTGTTTTTT. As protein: CASRFLRGYDGELFF.

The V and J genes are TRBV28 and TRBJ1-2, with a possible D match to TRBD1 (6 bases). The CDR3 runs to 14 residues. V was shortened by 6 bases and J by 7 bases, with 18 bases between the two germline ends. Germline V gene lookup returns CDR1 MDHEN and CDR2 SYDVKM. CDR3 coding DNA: TGTGCCAGCAGCTCGGACAGATTGTGGCGTGGCTACACCTTC. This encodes CASSSDRLWRGYTF.

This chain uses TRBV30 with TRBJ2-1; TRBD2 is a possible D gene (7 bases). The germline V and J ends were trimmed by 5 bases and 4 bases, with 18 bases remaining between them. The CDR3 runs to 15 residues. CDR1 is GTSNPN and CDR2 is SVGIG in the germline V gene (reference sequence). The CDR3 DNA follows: TGTGCCTGGGCCCTTCCTAGCGGACAGTACAATGAGCAGTTCTTC. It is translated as CAWALPSGQYNEQFF.

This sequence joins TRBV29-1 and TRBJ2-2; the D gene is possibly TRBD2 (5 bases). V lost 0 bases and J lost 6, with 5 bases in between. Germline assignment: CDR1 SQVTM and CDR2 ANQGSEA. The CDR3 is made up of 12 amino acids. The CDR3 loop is CSVEDGAGELFF. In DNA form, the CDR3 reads TGCAGCGTTGAAGACGGGGCCGGGGAGCTGTTTTTT.

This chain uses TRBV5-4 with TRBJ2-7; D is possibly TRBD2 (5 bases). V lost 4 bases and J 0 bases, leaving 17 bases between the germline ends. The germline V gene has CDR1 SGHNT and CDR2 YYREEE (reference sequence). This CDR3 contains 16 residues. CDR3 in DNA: TGTGCCAGCAGCCCAAGCACAGCGGCAAGCTCCTACGAGCAGTACTTC. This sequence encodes CASSPSTAASSYEQYF.

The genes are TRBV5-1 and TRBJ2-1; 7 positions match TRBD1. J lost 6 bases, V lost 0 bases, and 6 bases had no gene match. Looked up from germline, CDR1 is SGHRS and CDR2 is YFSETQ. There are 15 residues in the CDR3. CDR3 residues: CASSLVGGDSNEQFF. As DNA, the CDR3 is TGCGCCAGCAGCTTGGTAGGGGGCGACTCCAATGAGCAGTTCTTC. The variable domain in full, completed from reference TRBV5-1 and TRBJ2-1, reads KAGVTQTPRYLIKTRGQQVTLSCSPISGHRSVSWYQQTPGQGLQFLFEYFSETQRNKGNFPGRFSGRQFSNSRSEMNVSTLELGDSALYLCASSLVGGDSNEQFFGPGTRLTVL.

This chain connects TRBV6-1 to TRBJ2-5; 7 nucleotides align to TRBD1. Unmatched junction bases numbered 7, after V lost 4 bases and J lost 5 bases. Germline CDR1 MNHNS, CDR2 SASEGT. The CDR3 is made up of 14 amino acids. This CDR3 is CASSVRGGEETQYF. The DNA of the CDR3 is TGTGCCAGCAGTGTGCGAGGGGGCGAGGAGACCCAGTACTTC.

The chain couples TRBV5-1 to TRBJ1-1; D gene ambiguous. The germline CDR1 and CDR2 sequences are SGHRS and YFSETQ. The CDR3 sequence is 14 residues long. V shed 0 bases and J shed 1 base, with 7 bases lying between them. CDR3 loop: CASSLDGGNTEAFF. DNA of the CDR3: TGCGCCAGCAGCTTGGATGGAGGGAACACTGAAGCTTTCTTT. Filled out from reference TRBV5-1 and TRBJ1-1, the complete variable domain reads KAGVTQTPRYLIKTRGQQVTLSCSPISGHRSVSWYQQTPGQGLQFLFEYFSETQRNKGNFPGRFSGRQFSNSRSEMNVSTLELGDSALYLCASSLDGGNTEAFFGQGTRLTVV.

The CDR3 is CASNWAGKSYEQYF. CDR3 in DNA: TGTGCCAGCAATTGGGCTGGTAAGAGCTACGAGCAGTACTTC. This sequence joins TRBV28 and TRBJ2-7; the D is unclear. Trimming left V 7 bases short and J 3 bases short, with 16 bases between. Germline V gene sequence: CDR1 MDHEN, CDR2 SYDVKM. The CDR3 extends over 14 amino acids.

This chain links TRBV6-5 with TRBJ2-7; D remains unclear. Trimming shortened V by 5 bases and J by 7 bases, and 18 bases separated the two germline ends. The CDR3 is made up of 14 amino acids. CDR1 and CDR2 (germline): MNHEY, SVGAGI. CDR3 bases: TGTGCCAGCAGTACCGGCCGCAGCACTGGGGAGCAGTACTTC. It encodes CASSTGRSTGEQYF.

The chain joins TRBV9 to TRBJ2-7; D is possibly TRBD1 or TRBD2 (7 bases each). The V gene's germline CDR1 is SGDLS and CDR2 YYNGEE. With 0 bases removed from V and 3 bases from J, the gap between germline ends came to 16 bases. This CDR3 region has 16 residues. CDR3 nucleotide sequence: TGTGCCAGCAGCGTAGGCCACAGGGGAGGGGGCTACGAGCAGTACTTC. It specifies CASSVGHRGGGYEQYF.

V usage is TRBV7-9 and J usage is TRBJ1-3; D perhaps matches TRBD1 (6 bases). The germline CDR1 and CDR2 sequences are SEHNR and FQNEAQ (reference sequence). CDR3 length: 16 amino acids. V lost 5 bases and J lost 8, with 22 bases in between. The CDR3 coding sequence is TGTGCCAGCAGCCCCAATGGGCTTACAGGGTCGGACACCATATATTTT. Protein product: CASSPNGLTGSDTIYF.